Sequencing of this T cell receptor beta chain was carried out in a study of spatial heterogeneity in lung cancer. The overall study: Unique TCR and UMI combinations averaged more than ten appearances each in raw reads.

Time point given: sample taken at primary tumor resection. Material for sequencing was whole RNA from tumor, nontumor lung or frozen PBMC, left unsorted. The donors, fewer than 90 patients with untreated early-stage non-small cell lung cancer, provided the samples. The study, taken as a whole, reports: The study found ubiquitous expanded tumor TCRs in blood more at resection than follow-up.

This clonotype was seen only a few times. The antigen remains undetermined. TCR cDNA molecules each had a unique molecular identifier. Using its own MiXCR run on the 5' RACE reads, TCRdb lists one record per CDR3 protein. The table lists 77,000 or so distinct CDR3 sequences, more than 15% of them singletons. Trimming cost V 2 bases and J 4 bases, with 6 bases left between them. CDR3 size: 12 residues. This sequence joins TRBV12-3 or TRBV12-4 and TRBJ2-7; D not resolved. The specimen comprised PBMCs, sampled at surgery. The source is a male donor with early-stage non-small cell lung cancer. CDR3 region: CASSLMGYEQYF. The CDR3 DNA reads as TGTGCCAGCAGTTTAATGGGGTACGAGCAGTACTTC.